The present T cell receptor (beta chain) was sequenced within a study of OX40 agonist ivuxolimab in advanced cancers. Regarding the study as a whole: Normalized expansion of T-cell clones was also low for some nonresponders. Undetermined was the antigen specificity of the expanded peripheral T cells. In the 0.1-3.0 mg/kg groups, partial responders showed among the lowest expansion.

Points on this clone: Antigen unknown.

The method was immunoSEQ multiplex PCR; TCRdb's version includes in-frame clones alone and lacks a portion of them. The sample lists tens of thousands of clones; about 90% were seen once. This CDR3 contains 12 residues. Germline V gene lookup returns CDR1 SQVTM and CDR2 ANQGSEA. The specimen was CD4+ or CD8+ T cells sorted from blood, collected in a trial of the OX40 agonist ivuxolimab. The chain carries TRBV29-1 and TRBJ1-2; D is perhaps TRBD1 (6 bases). The receptor's source is an adult with an advanced solid tumor such as melanoma, head and neck, liver or kidney cancer. The CDR3 bases are TGCTCTACTGGGGGCGACTGGGATGGCTACACCTTC. Protein: CSTGGDWDGYTF.